The clone carrying this T cell receptor (beta chain) was counted between two and nine times. TCRdb called the RT-PCR reads again in MiXCR, with one record for every CDR3 protein. In the table there are hundreds of thousands of distinct CDR3 sequences, approximately 15% of which are singletons. The CDR3 is 14 residues long. CDR1 SGHRS and CDR2 YFSETQ come from the germline V gene. The germline V and J ends were trimmed by 2 bases and 2 bases, with 10 bases remaining between them. The receptor's source is a female donor in good health, serving as a healthy control. This chain connects TRBV5-1 to TRBJ1-2; D is ambiguous. Specimen: memory CD4+ T cells from blood. The CDR3 coding sequence is TGCGCCAGCAGCTTAACGACACAGAACTATGGCTACACCTTC. It yields the protein CASSLTTQNYGYTF. Complete variable domain (other parts from reference TRBV5-1 and TRBJ1-2): KAGVTQTPRYLIKTRGQQVTLSCSPISGHRSVSWYQQTPGQGLQFLFEYFSETQRNKGNFPGRFSGRQFSNSRSEMNVSTLELGDSALYLCASSLTTQNYGYTFGSGTRLTVV.